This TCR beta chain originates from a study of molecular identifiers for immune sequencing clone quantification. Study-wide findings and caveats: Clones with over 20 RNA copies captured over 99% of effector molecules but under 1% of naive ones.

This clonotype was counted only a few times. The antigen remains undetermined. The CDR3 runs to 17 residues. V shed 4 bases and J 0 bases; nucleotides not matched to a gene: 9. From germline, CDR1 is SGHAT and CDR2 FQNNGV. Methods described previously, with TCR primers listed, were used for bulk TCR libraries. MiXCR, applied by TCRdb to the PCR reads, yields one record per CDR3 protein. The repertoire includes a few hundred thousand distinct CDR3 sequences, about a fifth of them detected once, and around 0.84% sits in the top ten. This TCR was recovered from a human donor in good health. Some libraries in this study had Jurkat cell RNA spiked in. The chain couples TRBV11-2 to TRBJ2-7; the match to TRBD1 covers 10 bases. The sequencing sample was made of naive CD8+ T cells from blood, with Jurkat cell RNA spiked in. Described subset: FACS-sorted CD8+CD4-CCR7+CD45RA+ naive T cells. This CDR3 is CASSYPGQGLYSYEQYF. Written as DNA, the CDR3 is TGTGCCAGCAGCTACCCGGGACAGGGGCTTTACTCCTACGAGCAGTACTTC. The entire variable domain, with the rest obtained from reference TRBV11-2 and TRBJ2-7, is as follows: EAGVAQSPRYKIIEKRQSVAFWCNPISGHATLYWYQQILGQGPKLLIQFQNNGVVDDSQLPKDRFSAERLKGVDSTLKIQPAKLEDSAVYLCASSYPGQGLYSYEQYFGPGTRLTVT.